The next 20 T cell receptor beta chains were all read from a single sample in a study of cytomegalovirus exposure and HLA in healthy donors. The primer mix had 60 Vbeta and 13 Jbeta primers. TCRdb's table, derived via immunoSEQ multiplex PCR, lists solely in-frame clones and lacks some. The sample holds 98,000 or so clones, about 70% seen once. The sequenced sample consisted of PBMCs. The receptor set was obtained from a human donor in good health.

This chain connects TRBV11-2 to TRBJ2-2; D unclear. Germline lookup yields CDR1 SGHAT and CDR2 FQNNGV. This CDR3 comprises 15 residues. Trimming took off 0 bases at V and 1 base at J, with 6 bases between the two ends. The CDR3 coding sequence is TGTGCCAGCAGCTTAGATATCGTGAACACCGGGGAGCTGTTTTTT. This sequence encodes CASSLDIVNTGELFF.

This clone was seen a few times. This chain connects TRBV27 to TRBJ2-5; a possible D gene is TRBD1 (7 bases). The CDR3 has 16 amino acids. V was shortened by 1 base and J by 5 bases, with 17 bases between the two germline ends. Germline V gene lookup returns CDR1 MNHEY and CDR2 SMNVEV (reference sequence). CDR3 residues: CASSLWTTGELETQYF. CDR3 sequence (DNA): TGTGCCAGCAGTTTATGGACTACAGGGGAGTTGGAGACCCAGTACTTC.

V usage is TRBV12-5 and J usage is TRBJ2-3; D is unresolved. The CDR3 spans 14 residues. Looked up from germline, CDR1 is LGHNT and CDR2 is FRNRAP. V dropped 5 bases and J dropped 7 bases, with 16 bases sitting between them. The CDR3, as DNA: TGTGCTAGTGGTCCAGACACCGTGCCCAATACGCAGTATTTT. It codes for CASGPDTVPNTQYF.

The chain carries TRBV19 and TRBJ2-2; D is ambiguous. The V and J ends lost 3 bases and 1 base respectively, with 6 bases between them. The CDR3 has 14 residues. The V gene's germline CDR1 is LNHDA and CDR2 SQIVND (reference sequence). This CDR3 reads CASSIIRNTGELFF. The CDR3 DNA reads TGTGCCAGTAGTATCATTAGGAACACCGGGGAGCTGTTTTTT.

J is TRBJ1-1 and V is TRBV19; D is undetermined. V was pared by 3 bases and J by 2 bases, with 7 bases between. This CDR3 spans 13 amino acids. The germline V gene encodes CDR1 LNHDA and CDR2 SQIVND (reference sequence). CDR3 protein: CASSIITNTEAFF. DNA for the CDR3: TGTGCCAGTAGTATCATCACAAACACTGAAGCTTTCTTT.

This clone showed up just a few times. This chain connects TRBV5-1 to TRBJ1-1, with no clear D. V lost 1 base, J lost 5 bases, and 15 bases lay in between. The germline CDR1 and CDR2 sequences are SGHRS and YFSETQ. The CDR3 sequence is 15 residues long. CDR3 nucleotide sequence: TGCGCCAGCAGCTTGCCGAGCCCTGGAGGGACTGAAGCTTTCTTT. It yields the protein CASSLPSPGGTEAFF.

This clone was recorded a few times. The V call is TRBV10-1, the J call TRBJ2-6; D is ambiguous. This CDR3 is built from 13 residues. The germline CDR1 and CDR2 sequences are WNHNN and SYGVQD (reference sequence). Between the trimmed V and J ends, which lost 5 bases and 4 bases, there was a span of 6 bases. Here the CDR3 DNA reads TGCGCCAGCAGTTCTGTGGGGGCCAACGTCCTGACTTTC. Translation: CASSSVGANVLTF.

V is TRBV2 and J is TRBJ1-5; 10 nucleotides line up with TRBD1. Trimming removed 6 bases from V and 2 bases from J; junction bases left unmatched: 10. CDR3 length equals 17 residues. The germline gives CDR1 SNHLY, CDR2 FYNNEI. The CDR3 sequence is CASSPIGDRGGNQPQHF. The DNA of the CDR3 is TGTGCCAGCAGCCCTATAGGGGACAGGGGAGGCAATCAGCCCCAGCATTTT.

The chain employs TRBV11-2 and TRBJ2-1, with D possibly TRBD2 on 6 matching bases. Germline V gives CDR1 SGHAT, CDR2 FQNNGV. The CDR3 is 15 amino acids. V was clipped by 2 bases and J by 0 bases, with 8 bases between them. CDR3 residues: CASSLLADSYNEQFF. In nucleotides, the CDR3 is TGTGCCAGCAGCTTATTAGCGGACTCCTACAATGAGCAGTTCTTC. Looking up the rest from reference TRBV11-2 and TRBJ2-1 gives the full variable domain: EAGVAQSPRYKIIEKRQSVAFWCNPISGHATLYWYQQILGQGPKLLIQFQNNGVVDDSQLPKDRFSAERLKGVDSTLKIQPAKLEDSAVYLCASSLLADSYNEQFFGPGTRLTVL.

This clone was seen a handful of times. The chain carries TRBV6-4 and TRBJ1-1, with D unresolved. The V and J ends lost 6 bases and 1 base respectively, with 9 bases between them. The germline V gene encodes CDR1 MRHNA and CDR2 SNTAGT. The CDR3 consists of 13 residues. CDR3 DNA: TGTGCCAGCAGGAGGGAATGGAACACTGAAGCTTTCTTT. This codes for CASRREWNTEAFF.

This clone appeared a few times. V usage is TRBV4-3 and J usage is TRBJ1-2; 7 nucleotides agree with TRBD1. This CDR3 region has 15 residues. Losses at the gene ends were 0 bases for V and 8 bases for J; bases not matched to a gene: 9. The germline V gene encodes CDR1 LGHNA and CDR2 YSLEER. CDR3 region: CASSQEITGDHGYTF. CDR3 nucleotides: TGCGCCAGCAGCCAAGAAATCACAGGGGATCACGGCTACACCTTC.

The V gene is TRBV5-6, the J gene TRBJ2-2; 12 bases match TRBD2. The CDR3 runs to 13 residues. Germline V gene lookup returns CDR1 SGHDT and CDR2 YYEEEE. V was pared by 4 bases and J by 8 bases, with 0 bases of the junction left unmatched. The CDR3 region has the DNA TGTGCCAGCAGCCTAGCGGGAGGGGGGGAGCTGTTTTTT. Residues: CASSLAGGGELFF. The variable domain in full, completed from reference TRBV5-6 and TRBJ2-2, reads DAGVTQSPTHLIKTRGQQVTLRCSPKSGHDTVSWYQQALGQGPQFIFQYYEEEERQRGNFPDRFSGHQFPNYSSELNVNALLLGDSALYLCASSLAGGGELFFGEGSRLTVL.

The chain joins TRBV28 to TRBJ1-5; 7 positions agree with TRBD1. Germline CDR1 and CDR2: MDHEN and SYDVKM. V dropped 5 bases and J dropped 6; count of bases not matched to a gene: 4. The CDR3 has 13 residues. The DNA for the CDR3 is TGTGCCAGCAGTCTGACAGGGCTTCAGCCCCAGCATTTT. The encoded protein is CASSLTGLQPQHF.

V is TRBV6-1 and J is TRBJ2-5; possible D gene TRBD1, 6 bases. The CDR3 totals 15 residues. Trimming stripped 3 bases from V and 2 bases from J, with 13 bases between. Germline V lookup: CDR1 MNHNS, CDR2 SASEGT. This CDR3 reads CASSEISGQQETQYF. The CDR3 coding sequence is TGTGCCAGCAGTGAGATATCGGGACAACAAGAGACCCAGTACTTC.

The chain carries TRBV6-5 and TRBJ1-4; D is unresolved. The germline gives CDR1 MNHEY, CDR2 SVGAGI. V was trimmed by 0 bases and J by 2 bases, leaving 10 bases between them. This CDR3 comprises 16 residues. The CDR3 loop reads CASSYSMERTNEKLFF. The DNA of the CDR3 is TGTGCCAGCAGTTACTCGATGGAGAGGACTAATGAAAAACTGTTTTTT.

The chain combines TRBV6-1 with TRBJ1-2, with 9 bases that match TRBD1. The length of the CDR3 is 13 residues. In germline, CDR1 is MNHNS, CDR2 SASEGT. V dropped 6 bases and J dropped 5; count of bases not matched to a gene: 4. The CDR3 reads CASSPGTGYGYTF. The CDR3 nucleotides read TGTGCCAGCAGCCCCGGGACAGGGTATGGCTACACCTTC.

Note on this clone: At one of its ends the junction is not consistent with the germline gene, which may arise from a read error. V gene TRBV14 combines with J gene TRBJ2-7; unclear D gene. In germline, CDR1 is SGHDN, CDR2 FVKESK. The CDR3 sequence is 16 residues long. The CDR3 loop reads CASSQVSRSDLYGQYF. CDR3 bases: TGTGCCAGCAGCCAAGTTTCGCGGTCCGACCTCTACGGGCAGTACTTC.

The J gene is TRBJ2-2, the V gene TRBV19, with 11 positions matching TRBD2. The V gene's germline CDR1 is LNHDA and CDR2 SQIVND (reference sequence). J gave up 5 bases and V 11 bases, and 10 bases lay outside the gene matches. The CDR3 covers 15 residues. CDR3: CASDSGRAWTGELFF. The CDR3 DNA reads as TGTGCCTCGGATAGCGGGAGGGCTTGGACCGGGGAGCTGTTTTTT.

This chain joins TRBV11-2 and TRBJ2-7, with D possibly being TRBD1 (5 bases). With 5 bases removed from V and 2 bases from J, the gap between germline ends came to 7 bases. The CDR3 has 12 residues. Germline assignment: CDR1 SGHAT and CDR2 FQNNGV. CDR3 amino acids: CASSQGAYEQYF. DNA of the CDR3: TGTGCCAGCAGCCAGGGCGCCTACGAGCAGTACTTC.

The count of this clone is one. This chain links TRBV11-2 with TRBJ2-1; TRBD2 matches 7 bases. CDR1 and CDR2 from the germline V gene are SGHAT and FQNNGV. With V trimmed by 0 bases and J by 7 bases, 6 bases remained unmatched. CDR3 length: 15 residues. CDR3 sequence: CASSLDGLAANEQFF. CDR3 DNA sequence: TGTGCCAGCAGCTTAGATGGGCTAGCGGCAAATGAGCAGTTCTTC.